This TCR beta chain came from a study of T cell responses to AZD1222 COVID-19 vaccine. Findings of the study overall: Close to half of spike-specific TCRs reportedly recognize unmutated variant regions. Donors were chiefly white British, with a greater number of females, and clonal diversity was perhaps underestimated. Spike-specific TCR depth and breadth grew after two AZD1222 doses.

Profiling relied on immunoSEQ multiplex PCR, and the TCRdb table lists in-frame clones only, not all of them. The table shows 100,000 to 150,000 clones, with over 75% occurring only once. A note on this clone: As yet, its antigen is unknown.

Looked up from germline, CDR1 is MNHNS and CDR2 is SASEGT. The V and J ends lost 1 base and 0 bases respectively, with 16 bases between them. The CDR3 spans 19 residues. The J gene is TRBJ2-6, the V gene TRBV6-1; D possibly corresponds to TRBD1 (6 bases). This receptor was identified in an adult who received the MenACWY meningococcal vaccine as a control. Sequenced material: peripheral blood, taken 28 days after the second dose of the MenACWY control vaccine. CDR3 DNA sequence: TGTGCCAGCAGTGAAGAGAGGGCAGGGGTCGGCTCTGGGGCCAACGTCCTGACTTTC. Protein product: CASSEERAGVGSGANVLTF.